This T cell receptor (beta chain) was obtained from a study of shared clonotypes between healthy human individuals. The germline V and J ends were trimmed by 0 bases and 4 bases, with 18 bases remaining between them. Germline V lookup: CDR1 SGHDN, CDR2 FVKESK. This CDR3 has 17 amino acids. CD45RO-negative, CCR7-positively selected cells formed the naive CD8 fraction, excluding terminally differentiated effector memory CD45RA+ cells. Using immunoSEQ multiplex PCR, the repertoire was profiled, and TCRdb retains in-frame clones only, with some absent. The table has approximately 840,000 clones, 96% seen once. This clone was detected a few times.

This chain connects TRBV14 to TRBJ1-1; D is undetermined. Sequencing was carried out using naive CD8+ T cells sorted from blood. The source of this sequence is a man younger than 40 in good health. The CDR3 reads CASSQDNRVGILTEAFF. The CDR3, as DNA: TGTGCCAGCAGCCAAGATAATCGTGTAGGGATACTCACTGAAGCTTTCTTT. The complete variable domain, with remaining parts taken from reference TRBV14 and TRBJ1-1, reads EAGVTQFPSHSVIEKGQTVTLRCDPISGHDNLYWYRRVMGKEIKFLLHFVKESKQDESGMPNNRFLAERTGGTYSTLKVQPAELEDSGVYFCASSQDNRVGILTEAFFGQGTRLTVV.